This is a list of T cell receptor beta chains from one sample in a study of PD-1 blockade in classical Hodgkin lymphoma. TCRdb's table, derived via immunoSEQ multiplex PCR, lists solely in-frame clones and lacks some. In the table there are tens of thousands of clones, 70% to 90% of which are singletons. Sequencing was performed on peripheral blood mononuclear cells (PBMCs), taken before the fourth cycle of nivolumab. The receptor source for this set is a human donor with classical Hodgkin lymphoma. Each CDR3 is given with its conserved first and last residue. The D gene is left open where the match is weak. Clone size is shown for a subset of rows, as once, few, many or a class of expanded clone.

clone_size	d_call	j_call	v_call	cdr3_aa	cdr3_nt
.	.	TRBJ2-5	TRBV6-5	CASSSTGKEETQYF	TGTGCCAGCAGCTCTACAGGGAAAGAAGAGACCCAGTACTTC
.	.	TRBJ1-1	TRBV6-5	CASSYTNTDEAFF	TGTGCCAGCAGTTACACAAACACCGACGAAGCTTTCTTT
few	.	TRBJ1-1	TRBV7-8	CASSLVGGNTEAFF	TGTGCCAGCAGCTTAGTGGGCGGGAACACTGAAGCTTTCTTT
.	.	TRBJ2-3	TRBV29-1	CSARTTSDTQYF	TGCAGCGCCCGGACTACCTCAGATACGCAGTATTTT
.	TRBD1	TRBJ1-6	TRBV30	CAWSVRDRGDSPLHF	TGTGCCTGGAGTGTAAGGGACAGGGGAGATTCACCCCTCCACTTT
.	.	TRBJ2-7	TRBV6-5	CASSYSTSYEQYF	TGTGCCAGCAGTTACTCGACCAGCTACGAGCAGTACTTC
.	.	TRBJ1-2	TRBV5-6	CASSLGGQNLYGYTF	TGTGCCAGCAGCTTGGGCGGCCAAAATTTGTATGGCTACACCTTC
.	.	TRBJ1-5	TRBV5-1	CASSLEGLSNQPQHF	TGCGCCAGCAGCTTGGAAGGGTTGAGCAATCAGCCCCAGCATTTT
.	.	TRBJ1-5	TRBV2	CASSEQSVGNQPQHF	TGTGCCAGCAGTGAACAGTCAGTTGGCAATCAGCCCCAGCATTTT
.	TRBD2	TRBJ2-5	TRBV5-1	CASSLHATRGGGETQYF	TGCGCCAGCAGCTTGCATGCAACGCGGGGGGGCGGGGAGACCCAGTACTTC
.	.	TRBJ1-4	TRBV5-1	CASSTTGGRAEKLFF	TGCGCCAGCAGCACTACGGGGGGGCGCGCTGAAAAACTGTTTTTT
.	TRBD1	TRBJ2-7	TRBV19	CASSRETGSNSYEQYF	TGTGCCAGTAGTAGAGAGACAGGGTCCAACTCCTACGAGCAGTACTTC
.	.	TRBJ2-1	TRBV6-1	CASSEATFGGPRREQFF	TGTGCCAGCAGTGAAGCCACTTTCGGGGGGCCTAGGAGGGAGCAGTTCTTC
.	.	TRBJ1-2	TRBV5-1	CASSLIEGPYGYTF	TGCGCCAGCAGCTTGATAGAGGGGCCCTATGGCTACACCTTC
.	.	TRBJ1-1	TRBV6-6	CASTPPGEGNTEAFF	TGTGCCAGCACACCCCCGGGAGAGGGGAACACTGAAGCTTTCTTT
once	.	TRBJ2-3	TRBV5-1	CASTVTGTDTQYF	TGCGCCAGCACCGTTACCGGCACAGATACGCAGTATTTT
.	.	TRBJ2-3	TRBV30	CAWNAADTQYF	TGTGCCTGGAACGCCGCGGATACGCAGTATTTT
few	.	TRBJ1-2	TRBV7-9	CASTLGGGVYPGYTF	TGTGCCAGCACCCTGGGTGGAGGAGTTTACCCTGGCTACACCTTC
.	.	TRBJ1-4	TRBV6-6	CASRRTGTEKLFF	TGTGCCAGCAGACGGACTGGTACAGAAAAACTGTTTTTT
.	.	TRBJ2-3	TRBV5-1	CASGFYSTDTQYF	TGCGCCAGCGGGTTCTATAGCACAGATACGCAGTATTTT
.	.	TRBJ1-3	TRBV6-1	CATLIRDSGNTIYF	TGTGCCACCCTAATCAGGGATTCTGGAAACACCATATATTTT
.	TRBD1	TRBJ1-2	TRBV7-9	CASSLGTAETYGYTF	TGTGCCAGCAGCCTCGGGACAGCCGAGACCTATGGCTACACCTTC
.	.	TRBJ1-1	TRBV5-4	CASSLGQQTKNTEAFF	TGTGCCAGCAGCTTAGGACAGCAAACAAAGAACACTGAAGCTTTCTTT
.	.	TRBJ1-2	TRBV11-2	CASTPSGAHGYTF	TGTGCCAGCACCCCTAGCGGGGCGCATGGCTACACCTTC
.	.	TRBJ1-1	TRBV11-3	CASSDSVLGSGNTEAFF	TGTGCCAGCAGCGACTCTGTTTTGGGGTCCGGGAACACTGAAGCTTTCTTT
once	.	TRBJ2-1	TRBV12-5	CASGLVLTGPSSYNEQFF	TGTGCTAGTGGTTTGGTCCTGACGGGACCGAGCTCCTACAATGAGCAGTTCTTC
.	.	TRBJ2-2	TRBV7-9	CASSRTDANTGELFF	TGTGCCAGCAGCCGTACTGACGCGAACACCGGGGAGCTGTTTTTT
.	TRBD1	TRBJ1-1	TRBV7-9	CASSLAGTGGEAFF	TGTGCCAGCAGCTTAGCTGGGACAGGCGGCGAGGCTTTCTTT
.	TRBD1	TRBJ2-3	TRBV9	CASSEQGWDTQYF	TGTGCCAGCAGCGAACAGGGGTGGGATACGCAGTATTTT
.	.	TRBJ1-5	TRBV28	CASTPGSNQPQHF	TGTGCCAGCACCCCAGGAAGCAATCAGCCCCAGCATTTT
once	.	TRBJ2-3	TRBV7-2	CASSPLRGSTQYF	TGTGCCAGCAGCCCCCTAAGGGGGAGTACGCAGTATTTT
.	.	TRBJ2-2	TRBV12-1	CASSLEPSLPGTPSTGELFF	TGTGCCAGCAGCTTGGAACCTTCCCTACCGGGGACACCTTCCACCGGGGAGCTGTTTTTT
once	TRBD1	TRBJ2-2	TRBV9	CASSVAAGTGWPGELFF	TGTGCCAGCAGCGTCGCCGCCGGGACAGGGTGGCCCGGGGAGCTGTTTTTT
.	TRBD1	TRBJ2-7	TRBV19	CASSPGQGGYEQYF	TGTGCCAGTAGCCCTGGACAGGGGGGTTACGAGCAGTACTTC
.	.	TRBJ2-1	TRBV7-8	CASSLDPSGEQFF	TGTGCCAGCAGCTTAGATCCGAGCGGTGAGCAGTTCTTC
.	TRBD2	TRBJ2-7	TRBV11-2	CASSLRLAGAYEQYF	TGTGCCAGCAGCTTAAGGCTAGCGGGGGCCTACGAGCAGTACTTC
.	.	TRBJ2-5	TRBV12-2	CASRLFHGGSQETQYF	TGTGCAAGTCGCTTATTTCACGGCGGGAGTCAAGAGACCCAGTACTTC
.	.	TRBJ2-1	TRBV5-1	CASSQMDYNEQFF	TGCGCCAGCAGCCAGATGGACTACAATGAGCAGTTCTTC
.	.	TRBJ2-1	TRBV27	CASSLSSRVGSYNEQFF	TGTGCCAGCAGTTTATCCTCCAGGGTGGGGTCCTACAATGAGCAGTTCTTC
.	TRBD2	TRBJ2-1	TRBV6-5	CASSYGLAGGYNEQFF	TGTGCCAGCAGTTATGGTCTAGCGGGGGGGTACAATGAGCAGTTCTTC
.	.	TRBJ1-3	TRBV5-1	CASSLETVSGNTIYF	TGCGCCAGCAGCCTTGAGACGGTCTCTGGAAACACCATATATTTT
.	.	TRBJ1-1	TRBV7-9	CASSPYRNTEAFF	TGTGCCAGCAGCCCCTACCGGAACACTGAAGCTTTCTTT
few	.	TRBJ1-4	TRBV6-1	CASNRGLREKLFF	TGTGCCAGCAATCGGGGCCTGAGGGAAAAACTGTTTTTT
.	TRBD1	TRBJ1-4	TRBV5-1	CASSLGAGGGEKLFF	TGCGCCAGCAGCTTGGGAGCAGGGGGCGGTGAAAAACTGTTTTTT
.	.	TRBJ1-1	TRBV11-1	CASSGWTANTEAFF	TGTGCCAGCAGCGGATGGACAGCGAACACTGAAGCTTTCTTT
.	TRBD1	TRBJ2-1	TRBV5-1	CASSSGTGGLDEQFF	TGCGCCAGCAGCTCCGGGACAGGGGGTTTAGATGAGCAGTTCTTC
few	.	TRBJ1-2	TRBV27	CASSRSTDVYGYTF	TGTGCCAGCAGCCGCTCGACGGACGTCTATGGCTACACCTTC
.	.	TRBJ2-5	TRBV9	CASSVRGRETQYF	TGTGCCAGCAGCGTCCGGGGGAGGGAGACCCAGTACTTC
.	.	TRBJ1-5	TRBV5-1	CASSDQPDSNQPQHF	TGCGCCAGCAGCGATCAGCCGGATAGCAATCAGCCCCAGCATTTT
.	.	TRBJ1-1	TRBV5-1	CASSPRTLNTEAFF	TGCGCCAGCAGCCCCCGTACCCTTAACACTGAAGCTTTCTTT
.	.	TRBJ2-2	TRBV9	CASSVASRSWTGELFF	TGTGCCAGCAGCGTAGCAAGTCGGTCGTGGACCGGGGAGCTGTTTTTT
few	TRBD2	TRBJ2-7	TRBV6-6	CASSYSGGGSYEQYF	TGTGCCAGCAGTTACTCCGGCGGGGGGTCCTACGAGCAGTACTTC
.	.	TRBJ2-7	TRBV18	CASSLAGTQGEQYF	TGTGCCAGCTCACTAGCCGGGACCCAGGGGGAGCAGTACTTC
.	TRBD1	TRBJ1-2	TRBV5-1	CASSQTGVYGYTF	TGCGCCAGCAGCCAGACAGGGGTCTATGGCTACACCTTC
.	.	TRBJ1-3	TRBV6-6	CASQTDRRSGNTIYF	TGTGCCAGCCAAACCGACAGGAGATCTGGAAACACCATATATTTT
.	TRBD1	TRBJ1-4	TRBV28	CASSLLSPGTGVQFF	TGTGCCAGCAGTTTATTGTCCCCGGGGACAGGGGTACAATTTTTT
.	.	TRBJ1-6	TRBV5-1	CASSLGGNSPLHF	TGCGCCAGCAGCTTGGGGGGGAATTCACCCCTCCACTTT
.	.	TRBJ1-1	TRBV2	CASFAQSLNTEAFF	TGTGCCAGCTTCGCACAGAGTCTGAACACTGAAGCTTTCTTT
.	TRBD1	TRBJ2-1	TRBV28	CASSLVTGVGNEQFF	TGTGCCAGCAGTTTAGTGACAGGGGTAGGCAATGAGCAGTTCTTC